This T cell receptor beta chain was sequenced in a study of CD8 T cells in ankylosing spondylitis. This clonotype was detected ten times or more. The antigen remains undetermined. General study findings and limits: Blood of patients with ankylosing spondylitis appeared to be characterized by a TCR beta motif of eight highly homologous variants. Disease-linked clones displayed a CD8+ phenotype and appeared relatively rarely in peripheral blood. Matched ankylosing spondylitis synovial fluid reportedly showed significant enrichment of disease-linked clones.

The TCR beta libraries were generated through quantitative 5'-RACE incorporating molecular barcodes. Using its own MiXCR run on the 5' RACE reads, TCRdb lists one record per CDR3 protein. In the table there are about 240,000 distinct CDR3 sequences, about 9.1% of which are singletons. The sample consisted of blood, either unsorted or a sorted T cell fraction (not recorded which). The TCR sequence derives from a male donor with ankylosing spondylitis or in good health (not recorded which).

CDR3 amino acids: CSAGQATNEKLFF. The DNA for the CDR3 is TGCAGTGCGGGACAGGCAACTAATGAAAAACTGTTTTTT. The genes are TRBV20-1 and TRBJ1-4; TRBD1 matches 8 bases. This CDR3 is built from 13 residues. J gave up 0 bases and V 6 bases, and 0 bases lay outside the gene matches. The V gene's germline CDR1 is DFQATT and CDR2 SNEGSKA (reference sequence).